The rows below give T cell receptor beta chains drawn from one sample of a study of blood T cell repertoires in COVID-19. Sequenced by immunoSEQ multiplex PCR; TCRdb stores in-frame clones only, minus some. The sample consists of almost 80,000 clones, about four fifths of them appearing once. The sequenced material came from peripheral blood. These receptors were obtained from a woman in her 70s with acute or convalescent COVID-19. The CDR3 runs from the conserved cysteine through the conserved F or W. Each record gives: D gene, clone size, J gene, V gene, CDR3 DNA, CDR3 protein. A D gene is named only where the DNA matches it firmly. Only part of the rows carry a size: once, few, many, or a class if the clone is expanded.

d_gene: -
abundance: -
j_gene: TRBJ2-3
v_gene: TRBV18
CDR3nt: TGTGCCAGCTCACCACCGGTCGGGATAGCAAGAGATACGCAGTATTTT
CDR3aa: CASSPPVGIARDTQYF

d_gene: TRBD2
abundance: -
j_gene: TRBJ2-2
v_gene: TRBV19
CDR3nt: TGTGCCAGTAGTATAGGACTAGCGGGAGGGACCGGGGAGCTGTTTTTT
CDR3aa: CASSIGLAGGTGELFF

d_gene: TRBD1
abundance: few
j_gene: TRBJ2-6
v_gene: TRBV5-1
CDR3nt: TGCGCCAGCAGCTGGACAGGGGGCGGAGGGGCCAACGTCCTGACTTTC
CDR3aa: CASSWTGGGGANVLTF

d_gene: TRBD2
abundance: -
j_gene: TRBJ2-3
v_gene: TRBV5-1
CDR3nt: TGCGCCAGCAGCGAACCTAGCGGGAGCACAGATACGCAGTATTTT
CDR3aa: CASSEPSGSTDTQYF

d_gene: TRBD2
abundance: once
j_gene: TRBJ2-2
v_gene: TRBV5-1
CDR3nt: TGCGCCAGCAGCTCCGGACTAGCGCGCACCGGGGAGCTGTTTTTT
CDR3aa: CASSSGLARTGELFF

d_gene: -
abundance: -
j_gene: TRBJ2-2
v_gene: TRBV6-4
CDR3nt: TGTGCCAGCAGTGAAGACTCGGTCGGGGAGCTGTTTTTT
CDR3aa: CASSEDSVGELFF

d_gene: -
abundance: -
j_gene: TRBJ1-3
v_gene: TRBV7-9
CDR3nt: TGTGCCAGCAGCTTAGGGCCCGGGGGTTCTGGAAACACCATATATTTT
CDR3aa: CASSLGPGGSGNTIYF

d_gene: -
abundance: once
j_gene: TRBJ1-6
v_gene: TRBV20-1
CDR3nt: TGCAGTGCTAGTACCGGGGTCTCGTCACCCCTCCACTTT
CDR3aa: CSASTGVSSPLHF

d_gene: -
abundance: -
j_gene: TRBJ2-1
v_gene: TRBV6-5
CDR3nt: TGTGCCAGCAGCTCGACTAGTCTTATCTACAATGAGCAGTTCTTC
CDR3aa: CASSSTSLIYNEQFF

d_gene: TRBD1
abundance: -
j_gene: TRBJ2-5
v_gene: TRBV5-6
CDR3nt: TGTGCCAGCAGATCGACAGGGCACCAAGAGACCCAGTACTTC
CDR3aa: CASRSTGHQETQYF

d_gene: TRBD2
abundance: -
j_gene: TRBJ2-2
v_gene: TRBV19
CDR3nt: TGTGCCAGTAGTACTAAAGCCGGAGGACTAGCGGGAGGGAACACCGGGGAGCTGTTTTTT
CDR3aa: CASSTKAGGLAGGNTGELFF

d_gene: -
abundance: -
j_gene: TRBJ2-1
v_gene: TRBV19
CDR3nt: TGTGCCAGTAGGGGCGGGGTAGGGGACTACAATGAGCAGTTCTTC
CDR3aa: CASRGGVGDYNEQFF

d_gene: -
abundance: once
j_gene: TRBJ1-1
v_gene: TRBV29-1
CDR3nt: TGCAGCGGAAGGGAGGTGAACACTGAAGCTTTCTTT
CDR3aa: CSGREVNTEAFF

d_gene: TRBD2
abundance: -
j_gene: TRBJ2-1
v_gene: TRBV24-1
CDR3nt: TGTGCCACCAGTGATTCGTCTAGCGGGAGGAACTACAATGAGCAGTTCTTC
CDR3aa: CATSDSSSGRNYNEQFF

d_gene: -
abundance: -
j_gene: TRBJ2-5
v_gene: TRBV19
CDR3nt: TGTGCCAGTAGTGGCACCCGGACAGACCAAGAGACCCAGTACTTC
CDR3aa: CASSGTRTDQETQYF

d_gene: -
abundance: -
j_gene: TRBJ2-7
v_gene: TRBV6-5
CDR3nt: TGTGCCAGCGGCTTGGTTCCATCCTACGAGCAGTACTTC
CDR3aa: CASGLVPSYEQYF

d_gene: -
abundance: few
j_gene: TRBJ1-4
v_gene: TRBV24-1
CDR3nt: TGTGCCACGCGAACTAAGGGGGAGTGGGCTGAAAAACTGTTTTTT
CDR3aa: CATRTKGEWAEKLFF

d_gene: -
abundance: -
j_gene: TRBJ2-7
v_gene: TRBV5-5
CDR3nt: TGTGCCAGCAGCGCCCGTACTAGCTACGACGAGCAGTACTTC
CDR3aa: CASSARTSYDEQYF

d_gene: -
abundance: -
j_gene: TRBJ2-7
v_gene: TRBV12-3/TRBV12-4
CDR3nt: TGTGCCAGCGGTTCTGGCAGGGTAAGGCACTTC
CDR3aa: CASGSGRVRHF

d_gene: -
abundance: -
j_gene: TRBJ2-1
v_gene: TRBV30
CDR3nt: TGTGCCTGGAGTGTACTTGAGGGCTTCAAGTACAATGAGCAGTTCTTC
CDR3aa: CAWSVLEGFKYNEQFF

d_gene: TRBD2
abundance: -
j_gene: TRBJ2-3
v_gene: TRBV7-2
CDR3nt: TGTGCCAGCAGACTATCGACTAGCGGGTCTGATACGCAGTATTTT
CDR3aa: CASRLSTSGSDTQYF

d_gene: TRBD1
abundance: -
j_gene: TRBJ2-4
v_gene: TRBV4-2
CDR3nt: TGTGCCAGCAGCCCCCCCGGGACAGGGGGCGCCAAAAACATTCAGTACTTC
CDR3aa: CASSPPGTGGAKNIQYF

d_gene: TRBD1
abundance: -
j_gene: TRBJ2-6
v_gene: TRBV2
CDR3nt: TGTGCCAGCACTTTCGCTTCGACAGGGTCACAGGGCGTCCTGACTTTC
CDR3aa: CASTFASTGSQGVLTF

d_gene: -
abundance: once
j_gene: TRBJ1-1
v_gene: TRBV19
CDR3nt: TGTGCCACCGCGGGTTTCGATCCCAGAGATAACACTGAAGCTTTCTTT
CDR3aa: CATAGFDPRDNTEAFF

d_gene: TRBD1
abundance: -
j_gene: TRBJ2-3
v_gene: TRBV6-6
CDR3nt: TGTGCCAGCAGATTGGACAGGTACACAGATACGCAGTATTTT
CDR3aa: CASRLDRYTDTQYF

d_gene: -
abundance: -
j_gene: TRBJ2-3
v_gene: TRBV20-1
CDR3nt: TGCAGTGCCGAAGCCACAGATACGCAGTATTTT
CDR3aa: CSAEATDTQYF

d_gene: -
abundance: -
j_gene: TRBJ1-2
v_gene: TRBV3-1/TRBV3-2
CDR3nt: TGTGCCAGCAGCCCTTCCGGACAGATTCTTAACTATGGCTACACCTTC
CDR3aa: CASSPSGQILNYGYTF

d_gene: TRBD1
abundance: few
j_gene: TRBJ1-2
v_gene: TRBV6-6
CDR3nt: TGTGCCAGCAGTTACCTGGCAGGGGGCGACGGCTACACCTTC
CDR3aa: CASSYLAGGDGYTF

d_gene: TRBD1
abundance: -
j_gene: TRBJ1-4
v_gene: TRBV2
CDR3nt: TGTGCCAGCAGTGGAAGTCTGACAGGGATCACTAATGAAAAACTGTTTTTT
CDR3aa: CASSGSLTGITNEKLFF

d_gene: TRBD2
abundance: -
j_gene: TRBJ2-5
v_gene: TRBV14
CDR3nt: TGTGCCAGCAGCCCCGGACTAGCGGGAGCTGTAGAGACCCAGTACTTC
CDR3aa: CASSPGLAGAVETQYF

d_gene: -
abundance: -
j_gene: TRBJ1-1
v_gene: TRBV29-1
CDR3nt: TGCAGCGGTCGGGAAAACACTGAAGCTTTCTTT
CDR3aa: CSGRENTEAFF

d_gene: TRBD1
abundance: -
j_gene: TRBJ1-2
v_gene: TRBV11-2
CDR3nt: TGTGCCAGCAGCTTAAACCGGGACAGGGGTGGTGGCTATGGCTACACCTTC
CDR3aa: CASSLNRDRGGGYGYTF